The 16 T cell receptor beta chains reported below all come from one sample, sequenced in a study of identifying expanded T cells in peripheral blood. TCRdb's copy holds only in-frame clones and misses some; the assay was immunoSEQ multiplex PCR. The sample lists around 95,000 clones, approximately 89% seen once, with 5.5% in the top ten. Material: blood. Source of these receptors: a person aged 18-70 years in good health.

V is TRBV19 and J is TRBJ2-2; D remains ambiguous. Trimming shortened V by 3 bases and J by 6 bases, and 14 bases separated the two germline ends. Germline values: CDR1 LNHDA, CDR2 SQIVND (reference sequence). CDR3 length: 15 residues. In nucleotides, the CDR3 is TGTGCCAGTAGTATGGGCCAAGGATTTGCCGGGGAGCTGTTTTTT. It encodes CASSMGQGFAGELFF.

V and J are TRBV10-3 and TRBJ2-5; 12 bases are a match to TRBD2. This CDR3 spans 15 amino acids. Germline CDR1 reads ENHRY; CDR2 reads SYGVKD. The V gene end was trimmed by 3 bases and the J gene end by 7 bases; junction bases not matched to a gene: 6. The DNA of the CDR3 is TGTGCCATCAGTGACACTAGCGGGGGGTCCAGGACCCAGTACTTC. Translating gives CAISDTSGGSRTQYF.

The CDR3 sequence is CASSSISGSGFYEQYF. CDR3 nucleotide sequence: TGCGCCAGCAGTTCAATCTCGGGCAGCGGATTCTACGAGCAGTACTTC. The chain carries TRBV5-1 and TRBJ2-7; D is perhaps TRBD2 (5 bases). This CDR3 region has 16 residues. Between the trimmed V and J ends, which lost 5 bases and 3 bases, there was a span of 21 bases. Germline V CDR1 and CDR2: SGHRS, YFSETQ.

This clone came up once. The chain links TRBV19 to TRBJ2-7, with TRBD1 identical over 7 bases. Germline V gives CDR1 LNHDA, CDR2 SQIVND (reference sequence). V gave up 4 bases and J gave up 3 bases; unmatched junction bases: 9. This CDR3 region has 15 residues. The CDR3 loop reads CASSTANQGVYEQYF. The CDR3, as DNA: TGTGCCAGTAGTACAGCGAACCAGGGGGTCTACGAGCAGTACTTC.

Of note for this clone: Mismatch with germline at one junction end may stem from a read error. This chain connects TRBV5-1 to TRBJ1-1; the match to TRBD1 covers 7 bases. Per the germline V gene, CDR1 is SGHRS and CDR2 is YFSETQ. CDR3 length equals 14 residues. CDR3 sequence reads: CASSLEGQKDEAFF. CDR3 sequence (DNA): TGCGCCAGCAGTTTGGAGGGACAGAAGGATGAAGCTTTCTTT.

The V and J genes are TRBV7-9 and TRBJ1-1; the D is unclear. The CDR3 has 15 residues. V gave up 0 bases and J gave up 3 bases, with 11 bases separating them. CDR1 SEHNR and CDR2 FQNEAQ come from the germline V gene (reference sequence). The CDR3 loop is CASSLAPGWDTEAFF. CDR3 DNA sequence: TGTGCCAGCAGCTTAGCGCCGGGTTGGGACACTGAAGCTTTCTTT.

V usage is TRBV30 and J usage is TRBJ1-5; unclear D gene. The germline CDR1 and CDR2 sequences are GTSNPN and SVGIG (reference sequence). The CDR3 totals 14 residues. Trimming shortened V by 0 bases and J by 4 bases, and 10 bases separated the two germline ends. The CDR3 loop is CAWSVGGPNQPQHF. The CDR3 DNA is TGTGCCTGGAGTGTAGGCGGACCTAATCAGCCCCAGCATTTT.

V usage is TRBV11-2 and J usage is TRBJ1-2, with D possibly TRBD1 on 5 matching bases. Germline lookup yields CDR1 SGHAT and CDR2 FQNNGV. V was pared by 1 base and J by 6 bases, with 15 bases between. CDR3 length: 15 amino acids. The CDR3 nucleotides are TGTGCCAGCAGCTTAGGGGGATTGGGAGGGGATGGCTACACCTTC. It translates to CASSLGGLGGDGYTF.

The chain recombines TRBV2 with TRBJ2-2; perhaps TRBD1 as D (5 bases). Germline V gene data show CDR1 as SNHLY and CDR2 as FYNNEI. The CDR3 is 14 residues long. Trimming cost V 4 bases and J 4 bases, with 10 bases left between them. The DNA of the CDR3 is TGTGCCAGCAGTGTCCAGGGTGGCACCGGGGAGCTGTTTTTT. Its translation: CASSVQGGTGELFF.

The rearrangement links TRBV27 to TRBJ2-5; D call uncertain. CDR1 is MNHEY, CDR2 SMNVEV, per germline (reference sequence). V shed 4 bases and J shed 0 bases, with 6 bases lying between them. The CDR3 consists of 13 residues. In DNA, the CDR3 is TGTGCCAGCAGTTCCTGGAACCAAGAGACCCAGTACTTC. Protein: CASSSWNQETQYF.

The chain couples TRBV27 to TRBJ1-2; weak D call: TRBD1 (5 bases). Per the germline V gene, CDR1 is MNHEY and CDR2 is SMNVEV (reference sequence). CDR3 length: 14 amino acids. V lost 6 bases, J lost 8 bases, and 19 bases lay in between. The CDR3 is CASSRRRIGEGYTF. For the CDR3, the DNA is TGTGCCAGCAGCAGAAGGCGGATAGGGGAAGGCTACACCTTC.

This chain uses TRBV19 with TRBJ2-2, with 9 bases lining up with TRBD2. The CDR3 consists of 14 residues. Germline trimming cut 10 bases from V and 2 bases from J; bases unmatched to any gene: 5. CDR1 is LNHDA, CDR2 SQIVND, per germline (reference sequence). CDR3 residues: CATSGRINTGELFF. The CDR3 DNA sequence: TGTGCCACCAGCGGGAGGATTAACACCGGGGAGCTGTTTTTT.

J is TRBJ1-5 and V is TRBV10-3; no reliable D call. Per the germline V gene, CDR1 is ENHRY and CDR2 is SYGVKD. The length of the CDR3 is 13 residues. The V end lost 7 bases, the J end lost 1 base, and 8 bases lay between the germline ends. CDR3 DNA: TGTGCCATCACACCAGAAAGCAATCAGCCCCAGCATTTT. Its protein is CAITPESNQPQHF.

The CDR3 reads CASSFVGGWETQYF. Written as DNA, the CDR3 is TGTGCCAGCAGCTTTGTGGGAGGGTGGGAGACCCAGTACTTC. The V call is TRBV7-2, the J call TRBJ2-5; 7 nucleotides match TRBD2. CDR3 length: 14 amino acids. CDR1 is SGHTA and CDR2 is FQGNSA in the germline V gene. Trimming cost V 3 bases and J 5 bases; bases outside gene matches: 6.

The chain uses TRBV28 and TRBJ2-7; tentative D call: TRBD1 (5 bases). This CDR3 spans 14 amino acids. Trimming took 6 bases from V and 4 from J, leaving 16 bases between them. CDR1 and CDR2 (germline): MDHEN, SYDVKM. The CDR3 DNA sequence: TGTGCCAGCAGCCCACCCTGGGGCAGGTACGAGCAGTACTTC. Its protein is CASSPPWGRYEQYF.

The chain couples TRBV11-2 to TRBJ2-7; no reliable D call. Trimming shortened V by 3 bases and J by 2 bases, and 14 bases separated the two germline ends. The length of the CDR3 is 15 residues. Germline CDR1 is SGHAT and CDR2 is FQNNGV. Here the CDR3 DNA reads TGTGCCAGCAGCTTCTCGCGGCTGGGGACCTACGAGCAGTACTTC. Protein: CASSFSRLGTYEQYF.